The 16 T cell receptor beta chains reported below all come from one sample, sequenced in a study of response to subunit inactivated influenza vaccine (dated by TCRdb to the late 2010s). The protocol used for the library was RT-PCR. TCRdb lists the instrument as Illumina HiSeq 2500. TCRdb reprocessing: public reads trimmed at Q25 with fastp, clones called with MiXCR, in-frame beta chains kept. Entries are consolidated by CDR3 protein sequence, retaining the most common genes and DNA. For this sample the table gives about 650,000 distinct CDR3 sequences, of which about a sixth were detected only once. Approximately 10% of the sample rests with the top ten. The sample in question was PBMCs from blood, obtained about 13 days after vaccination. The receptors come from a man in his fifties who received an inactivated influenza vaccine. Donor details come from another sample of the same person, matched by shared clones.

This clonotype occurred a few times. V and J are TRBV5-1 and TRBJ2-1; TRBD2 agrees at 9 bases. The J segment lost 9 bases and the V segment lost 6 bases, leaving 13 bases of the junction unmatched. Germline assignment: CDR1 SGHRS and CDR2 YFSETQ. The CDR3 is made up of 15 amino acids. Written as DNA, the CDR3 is TGCGCCAGCACCCTTGGGCTAGCGGGATTTTCTGAGCAGTTCTTC. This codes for CASTLGLAGFSEQFF.

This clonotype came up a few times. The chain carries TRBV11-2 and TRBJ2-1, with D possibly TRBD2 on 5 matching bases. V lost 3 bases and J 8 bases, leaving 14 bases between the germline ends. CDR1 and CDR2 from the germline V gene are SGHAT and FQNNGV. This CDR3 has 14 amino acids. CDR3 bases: TGTGCCAGCAGCTTCGCTAGCACAAACTATGAGCAGTTCTTC. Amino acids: CASSFASTNYEQFF.

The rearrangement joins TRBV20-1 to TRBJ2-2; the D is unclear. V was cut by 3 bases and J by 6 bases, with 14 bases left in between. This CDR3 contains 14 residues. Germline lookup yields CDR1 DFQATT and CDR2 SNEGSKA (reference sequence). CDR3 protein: CSASRRQLAGELFF. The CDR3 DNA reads TGCAGTGCTAGTCGTCGGCAGTTAGCCGGGGAGCTGTTTTTT.

The CDR3 loop is CASSPSAVSTDTQYF. CDR3 in DNA: TGTGCCAGCAGTCCTTCGGCGGTTAGCACAGATACGCAGTATTTT. The chain recombines TRBV6-4 with TRBJ2-3, with no clear D. The CDR3 runs to 15 residues. V dropped 5 bases and J dropped 0 bases, with 12 bases sitting between them. Germline-derived CDR1 and CDR2 are MRHNA and SNTAGT.

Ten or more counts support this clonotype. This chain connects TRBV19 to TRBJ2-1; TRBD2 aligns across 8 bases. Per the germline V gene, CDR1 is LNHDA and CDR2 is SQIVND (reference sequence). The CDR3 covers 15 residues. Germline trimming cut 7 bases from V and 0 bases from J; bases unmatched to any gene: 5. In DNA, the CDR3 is TGTGCCAGTAAGGATAGCGGGACCTCCTACAATGAGCAGTTCTTC. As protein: CASKDSGTSYNEQFF.

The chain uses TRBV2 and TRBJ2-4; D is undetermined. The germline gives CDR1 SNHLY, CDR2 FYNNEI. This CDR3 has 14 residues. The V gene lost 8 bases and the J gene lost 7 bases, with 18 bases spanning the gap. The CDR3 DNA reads TGTGCCAGCGTGTTTTTAGAGGCCAGGAACATTCAGTACTTC. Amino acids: CASVFLEARNIQYF.

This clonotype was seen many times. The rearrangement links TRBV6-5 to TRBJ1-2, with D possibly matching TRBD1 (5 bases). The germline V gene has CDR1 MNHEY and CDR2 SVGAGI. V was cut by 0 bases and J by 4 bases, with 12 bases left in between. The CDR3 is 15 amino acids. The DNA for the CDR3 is TGTGCCAGCAGTTACTCCCCACAGGCGGGCTATGGCTACACCTTC. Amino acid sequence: CASSYSPQAGYGYTF.

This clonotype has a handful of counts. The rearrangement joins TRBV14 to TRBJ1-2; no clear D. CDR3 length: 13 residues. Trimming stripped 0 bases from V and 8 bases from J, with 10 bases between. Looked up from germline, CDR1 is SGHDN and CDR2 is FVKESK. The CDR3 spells CASSQERPGGYTF. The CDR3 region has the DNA TGTGCCAGCAGCCAAGAGAGACCTGGGGGCTACACCTTC.

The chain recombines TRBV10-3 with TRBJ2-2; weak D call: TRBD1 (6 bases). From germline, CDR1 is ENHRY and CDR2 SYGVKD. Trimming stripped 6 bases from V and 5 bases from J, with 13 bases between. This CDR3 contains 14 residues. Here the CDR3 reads CAISRDKQTGELFF. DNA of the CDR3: TGTGCCATCAGCCGGGACAAGCAGACCGGGGAGCTGTTTTTT.

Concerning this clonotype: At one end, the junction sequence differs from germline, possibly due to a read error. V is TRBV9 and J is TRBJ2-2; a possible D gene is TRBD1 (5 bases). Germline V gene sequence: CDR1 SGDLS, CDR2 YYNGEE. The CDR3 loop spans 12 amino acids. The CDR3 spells CASSKQDGRSEF. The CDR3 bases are TGTGCCAGCAGCAAACAGGACGGAAGATCTGAGTTT.

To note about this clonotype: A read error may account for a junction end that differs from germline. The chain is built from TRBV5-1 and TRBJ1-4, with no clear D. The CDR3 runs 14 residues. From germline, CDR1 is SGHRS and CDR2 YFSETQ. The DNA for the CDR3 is TGCGCCAGCAGCTTGCCGTCCTTCGATGAAAAACTTTTTTTT. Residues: CASSLPSFDEKLFF.

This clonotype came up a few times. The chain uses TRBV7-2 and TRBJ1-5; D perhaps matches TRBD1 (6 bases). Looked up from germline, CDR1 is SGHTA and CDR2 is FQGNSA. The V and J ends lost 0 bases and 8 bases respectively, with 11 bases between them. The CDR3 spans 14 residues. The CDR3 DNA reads TGTGCCAGCAGCTTAGCAGGACAGACTAAGCCCCAGCATTTT. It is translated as CASSLAGQTKPQHF.

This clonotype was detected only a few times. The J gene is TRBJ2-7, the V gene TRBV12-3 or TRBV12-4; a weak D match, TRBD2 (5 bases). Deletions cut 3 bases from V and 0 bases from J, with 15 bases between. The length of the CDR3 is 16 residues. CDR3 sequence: CASSFLASPSSYEQYF. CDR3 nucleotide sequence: TGTGCCAGCAGTTTCCTGGCTAGCCCGAGCTCCTACGAGCAGTACTTC.

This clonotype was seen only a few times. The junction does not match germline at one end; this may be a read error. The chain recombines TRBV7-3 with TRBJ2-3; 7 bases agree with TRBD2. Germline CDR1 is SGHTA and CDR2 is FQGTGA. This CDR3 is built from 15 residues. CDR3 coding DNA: TGTGCCAGCAGCTTACGTGGCGGGAGCAGAGATACGCAGTATTTT. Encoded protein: CASSLRGGSRDTQYF.

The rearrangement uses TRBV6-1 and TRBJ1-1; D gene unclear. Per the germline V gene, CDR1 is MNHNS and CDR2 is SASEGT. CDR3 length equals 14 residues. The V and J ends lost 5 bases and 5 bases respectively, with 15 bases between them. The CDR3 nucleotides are TGTGCCAGCAGTACAACAGCGACCCAAACTGAAGCTTTCTTT. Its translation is CASSTTATQTEAFF.

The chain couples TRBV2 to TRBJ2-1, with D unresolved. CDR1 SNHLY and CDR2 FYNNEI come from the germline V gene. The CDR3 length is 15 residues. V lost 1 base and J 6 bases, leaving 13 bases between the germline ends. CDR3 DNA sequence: TGTGCCAGCAGTGAAGGTAGAGTTTGGCCCAATGAGCAGTTCTTC. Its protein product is CASSEGRVWPNEQFF. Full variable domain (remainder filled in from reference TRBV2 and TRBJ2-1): EPEVTQTPSHQVTQMGQEVILRCVPISNHLYFYWYRQILGQKVEFLVSFYNNEISEKSEIFDDQFSVERPDGSNFTLKIRSTKLEDSAMYFCASSEGRVWPNEQFFGPGTRLTVL.